Sequencing of this TCR beta chain was carried out in a study of blood T cell repertoires in COVID-19. As for the study in general: Specimens from acute and convalescent COVID-19 originated in the United States, Italy and Spain. PBMCs, B-cell-depleted T cells, or T cells provided the cDNA or gDNA that made up the material.

Per the original methods: Reference gene primer amplification in the assay estimated nucleated cell counts. Data came from immunoSEQ multiplex PCR; TCRdb stores just in-frame clones and leaves some out. V, J and clone size are taken as reported in that table, and D and trimming were inferred from the DNA itself. Of under 250,000 clones listed, 70% to 90% are singletons. The CDR3 runs to 13 residues. Germline trimming cut 4 bases from V and 8 bases from J; bases unmatched to any gene: 7. Germline values: CDR1 LGHNA, CDR2 YSLEER. Material: peripheral blood. The chain combines TRBV4-3 with TRBJ1-1, with 7 bases lining up with TRBD1. This clonotype was sampled from a woman in her 70s with active or convalescent COVID-19. CDR3 residues: CASSLVRGREAFF. In nucleotides, the CDR3 is TGCGCCAGCAGCCTTGTCAGGGGGAGAGAAGCTTTCTTT.